These T cell receptor beta chains were read from a single sample in a study of blood T cell repertoires in COVID-19. The assay was immunoSEQ multiplex PCR, and TCRdb's table has in-frame clones only and misses some. The top ten hold about 5.1% of the sample, which has some 67,000 clones, about nine tenths seen once. The specimen sequenced was peripheral blood. These receptor sequences come from a woman aged 18-29 years with acute or convalescent COVID-19. The CDR3 runs from the conserved cysteine through the conserved F or W. The D gene is left open where the match is weak. Where a row states a size, it is once, few, many or the class of an expanded clone; other rows omit it.

d_call j_call clone_size v_call cdr3_aa cdr3_nt
TRBD2 TRBJ2-1 NA TRBV9 CASSAGGSGRGFNEQFF TGTGCCAGCAGCGCCGGCGGGAGCGGGAGGGGTTTTAATGAGCAGTTCTTC
TRBD2 TRBJ2-7 NA TRBV6-5 CASRDGRAYEQYF TGTGCCAGCAGAGACGGGAGGGCCTACGAGCAGTACTTC
NA TRBJ2-2 few TRBV7-9 CASSSRLANTGELFF TGTGCCAGCAGCTCGCGGCTAGCAAACACCGGGGAGCTGTTTTTT
NA TRBJ1-1 few TRBV6-5 CASGGWLPGGEAFF TGTGCCAGCGGAGGGTGGCTTCCAGGCGGTGAAGCTTTCTTT
NA TRBJ2-7 NA TRBV24-1 CATSDSPDSVFDEQYF TGTGCCACCAGTGATTCGCCGGACTCCGTTTTCGACGAGCAGTACTTC
NA TRBJ2-3 once TRBV11-2 CASIGWRDRTDTQYF TGTGCCAGCATCGGGTGGAGGGACCGTACAGATACGCAGTATTTT
TRBD1 TRBJ1-1 NA TRBV7-8 CASSLAGQPNTEAFF TGTGCCAGCAGCTTGGCGGGACAGCCCAACACTGAAGCTTTCTTT
NA TRBJ2-7 once TRBV7-2 CASSLWRGLSGSYEQYF TGTGCCAGCAGCTTATGGCGGGGGCTAAGTGGCTCCTACGAGCAGTACTTC
NA TRBJ2-4 once TRBV5-1 CASSLGGVENIQYF TGCGCCAGCAGCTTAGGGGGAGTAGAAAACATTCAGTACTTC
TRBD1 TRBJ1-5 NA TRBV6-6 CASRPSGQGVQPQHF TGTGCCAGCAGACCCAGTGGACAGGGGGTTCAGCCCCAGCATTTT
NA TRBJ1-4 NA TRBV4-1 CASSQGPLRDQNEKLFF TGCGCCAGCAGCCAAGGGCCCCTACGGGATCAAAATGAAAAACTGTTTTTT
NA TRBJ2-1 once TRBV7-9 CASSLGEQGGWDNNEQFF TGTGCCAGCAGCTTAGGAGAGCAGGGGGGATGGGATAACAATGAGCAGTTCTTC
NA TRBJ1-1 NA TRBV29-1 CSVEGTGRNTEAFF TGCAGCGTTGAGGGAACAGGGCGGAACACTGAAGCTTTCTTT
TRBD1 TRBJ1-2 NA TRBV6-5 CASSITGGDGYTF TGTGCCAGCAGTATCACAGGGGGGGATGGCTACACCTTC
NA TRBJ1-2 NA TRBV15 CATSRGAGYGYTF TGTGCCACCAGCCGGGGGGCTGGCTATGGCTACACCTTC
NA TRBJ1-4 NA TRBV5-8 CASSLGLRTNEKLFF TGTGCCAGCAGCTTGGGTTTGAGGACTAATGAAAAACTGTTTTTT
TRBD1 TRBJ2-1 once TRBV5-1 CASSLCGQGENEQFF TGCGCCAGCAGCTTGTGCGGACAGGGGGAAAATGAGCAGTTCTTC
NA TRBJ2-7 NA TRBV27 CASSFREAHEQYF TGTGCCAGCAGTTTCAGGGAGGCCCACGAGCAGTACTTC
NA TRBJ2-1 NA TRBV18 CASSPKQGDEQFF TGTGCCAGCTCACCGAAGCAGGGCGATGAGCAGTTCTTC
NA TRBJ1-2 NA TRBV7-9 CASSFSVQGLVTF TGTGCCAGCAGCTTCTCTGTACAGGGTCTCGTCACCTTC